Sequencing of this T cell receptor beta chain was carried out in a study of tumor-infiltrating lymphocytes in primary liver carcinoma. The overall study: The patients, men and women alike, were aged 30 to 69 years.

Study outcomes and limitations: Less overlap was seen in tumor-adjacent and tumor-blood pairs than in tumor region pairs.

Making TCR beta cDNA involved roughly 0.55 ug total RNA and a constant-region primer. Construction of TCR beta libraries relied on three successive nested multiplex PCR rounds employing slightly modified ARM-PCR. TCRdb passed the multiplex PCR reads through MiXCR, listing each CDR3 protein once. This table has tens of thousands of distinct CDR3 sequences, about two thirds appearing once. It was from roughly 20-30 mg of unsorted bulk tissue that RNA and DNA were co-extracted. Each of the tumor samples contained in excess of 80% viable tumor cells. With respect to this clonotype: The antigen is not known. The junction and the germline gene differ at one end; a read error may be behind it.

This TCR was recovered from a woman aged 60 to 75 with primary liver carcinoma and hepatitis B virus infection. The material sequenced was liver tumor tissue from sampling region 4. Specified subset: tumor region T4, right-lateral pole.

The CDR3 DNA reads TGTGCCAACAGTGCGACGGGGTATGCCTACGAGCAGTACTTC. The encoded protein is CANSATGYAYEQYF. The chain carries TRBV6-1 and TRBJ2-7; a weak D match, TRBD2 (5 bases). Germline CDR1 reads MNHNS; CDR2 reads SASEGT. The CDR3 has 14 residues.